This T cell receptor (beta chain) comes out of a study of naive and memory T cell subsets. Findings of the study overall: From naive to CM, EM and EMRA, diversity decreased and Gini increased. In naive cells, over 90% of TCR sequences were seen only once. A few larger clonotypes appeared in naive repertoires, especially CD8, possibly memory cells re-expressing CD45RA.

After the first PCR, alpha and beta chain libraries were processed separately. Cells stained for CD3, CD4, CD8, CD45RA, CD27 and viability were sorted into four CD45RA/CD27 subsets. Regarding this clonotype: Its antigen is unidentified.

The CDR3 covers 15 residues. J was trimmed by 6 bases and V by 4 bases; bases with no gene match: 5. Two oligonucleotides, mixed equimolar, formed the beta constant-region primer covering TRBC1 and TRBC2. Four rounds of PCR amplified the ligated cDNA using nested alpha and beta constant-region primers plus SP2. TCRdb called the UMI-ligation and nested PCR reads again in MiXCR, with one record for every CDR3 protein. This table holds roughly 99,000 distinct CDR3 sequences, about 11% found once. The sequencing input was naive CD4+ T cells from blood. V is TRBV12-3 or TRBV12-4 and J is TRBJ1-5; TRBD1 matches at 11 bases. The sequence came from a human donor in good health. The CDR3 sequence is CASSWGQGGSQPQHF. CDR3 coding DNA: TGTGCCAGCAGTTGGGGACAGGGGGGCAGTCAGCCCCAGCATTTT.